This TCR beta chain was identified during a study of beta chain features in type 1 diabetes. Across the whole study: Over all samples combined, over 85 million sorted cells were examined. Study-wide points: Among patients with Type 1 diabetes, TCRB CDR3s were moderately but significantly shorter in every one of the four CD4+ subsets. Insertion counts at VDJ junctions were lower in type 1 diabetes patients, who also showed more deletions there.

Reverse transcription of all isolated RNA meant that expressed TCRB transcripts were sequenced. The read count averaged about 3.6 million across naive, central memory and regulatory T cell samples. Using immunoSEQ multiplex PCR, the repertoire was profiled, and TCRdb retains in-frame clones only, with some absent. The sample has 680,000 or so clones, around an eighth seen once. On this clone itself: Its antigen is as yet unknown.

It was one heparinised blood draw, averaging about 110 mL, that each donor gave. The CDR3 has 15 amino acids. CDR1 and CDR2 (germline): MNHEY, SVGAGI. V gave up 6 bases and J gave up 8 bases; unmatched junction bases: 10. The gene calls are TRBV6-5 and TRBJ1-6; 7 positions agree with TRBD1. The receptor's source is a man aged 18 to 30 with type 1 diabetes. Material: naive CD4+ T cells from blood. CDR3 sequence reads: CASSRGGAGDSPLHF. The CDR3 DNA reads TGTGCCAGCAGCCGAGGGGGCGCCGGGGATTCACCCCTCCACTTT.